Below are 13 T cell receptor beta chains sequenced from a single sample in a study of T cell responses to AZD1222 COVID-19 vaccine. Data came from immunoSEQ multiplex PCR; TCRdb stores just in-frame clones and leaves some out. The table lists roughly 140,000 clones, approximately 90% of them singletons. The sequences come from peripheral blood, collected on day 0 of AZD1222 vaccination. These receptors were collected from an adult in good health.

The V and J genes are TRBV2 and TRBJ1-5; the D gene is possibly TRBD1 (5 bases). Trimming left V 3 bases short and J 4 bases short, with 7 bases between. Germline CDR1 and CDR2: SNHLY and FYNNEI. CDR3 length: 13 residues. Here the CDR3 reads CASSDRGNQPQHF. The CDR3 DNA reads TGTGCCAGCAGTGATCGGGGGAATCAGCCCCAGCATTTT.

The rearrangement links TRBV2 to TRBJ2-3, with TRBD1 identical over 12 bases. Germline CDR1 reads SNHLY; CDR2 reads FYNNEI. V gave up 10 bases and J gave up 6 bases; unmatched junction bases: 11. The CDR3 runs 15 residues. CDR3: CATAVAGQGADTQYF. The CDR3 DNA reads TGTGCCACCGCGGTAGCGGGACAGGGGGCTGATACGCAGTATTTT.

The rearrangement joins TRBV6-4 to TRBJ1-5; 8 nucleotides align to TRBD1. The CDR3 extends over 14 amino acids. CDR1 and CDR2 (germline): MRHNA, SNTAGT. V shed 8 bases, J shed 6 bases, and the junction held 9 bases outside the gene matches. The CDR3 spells CASLNAGGTQPQHF. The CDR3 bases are TGTGCCAGCTTGAACGCAGGGGGCACTCAGCCCCAGCATTTT.

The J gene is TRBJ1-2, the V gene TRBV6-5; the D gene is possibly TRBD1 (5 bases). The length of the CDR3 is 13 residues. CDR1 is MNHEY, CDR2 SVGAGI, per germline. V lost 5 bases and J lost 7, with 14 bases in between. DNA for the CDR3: TGTGCCAGCAGTCTCTCAGGGTCGGCTGGCTACACCTTC. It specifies CASSLSGSAGYTF.

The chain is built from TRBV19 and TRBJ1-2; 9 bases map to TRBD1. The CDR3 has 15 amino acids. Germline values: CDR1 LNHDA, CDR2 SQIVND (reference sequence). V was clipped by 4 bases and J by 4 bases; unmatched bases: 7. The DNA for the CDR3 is TGTGCCAGTAGTACCCCGGGACAGGGATCCTATGGCTACACCTTC. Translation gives CASSTPGQGSYGYTF.

The CDR3 bases are TGTGCCACCAGCAGAGTGGGACAGGCTTACTCCTACGAGCAGTACTTC. This encodes CATSRVGQAYSYEQYF. J is TRBJ2-7 and V is TRBV15, with 8 bases that match TRBD1. V gave up 1 base and J gave up 0 bases; unmatched junction bases: 5. CDR1 is LNHNV and CDR2 is YYDKDF in the germline V gene (reference sequence). The CDR3 consists of 16 residues.

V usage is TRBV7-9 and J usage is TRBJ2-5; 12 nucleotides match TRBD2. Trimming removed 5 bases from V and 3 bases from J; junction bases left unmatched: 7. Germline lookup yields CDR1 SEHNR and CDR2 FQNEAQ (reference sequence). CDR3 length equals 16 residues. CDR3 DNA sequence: TGTGCCAGCAGCAGAGTACTAGCGGGAGGTAAAGAGACCCAGTACTTC. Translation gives CASSRVLAGGKETQYF. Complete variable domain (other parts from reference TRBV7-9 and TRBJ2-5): DTGVSQNPRHKITKRGQNVTFRCDPISEHNRLYWYRQTLGQGPEFLTYFQNEAQLEKSRLLSDRFSAERPKGSFSTLEIQRTEQGDSAMYLCASSRVLAGGKETQYFGPGTRLLVL.

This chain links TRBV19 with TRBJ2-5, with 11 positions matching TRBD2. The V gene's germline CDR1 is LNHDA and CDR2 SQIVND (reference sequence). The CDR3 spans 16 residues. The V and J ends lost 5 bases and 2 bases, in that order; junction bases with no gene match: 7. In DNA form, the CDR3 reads TGTGCCAGTAGTTCCCTTCGGACTAGCGGGCAAGAGACCCAGTACTTC. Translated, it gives CASSSLRTSGQETQYF.

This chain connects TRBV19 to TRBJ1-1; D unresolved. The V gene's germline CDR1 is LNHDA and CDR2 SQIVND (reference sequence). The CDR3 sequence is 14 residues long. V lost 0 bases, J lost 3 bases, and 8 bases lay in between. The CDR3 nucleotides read TGTGCCAGTAGTATAGATGGGGAGGACACTGAAGCTTTCTTT. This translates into CASSIDGEDTEAFF.

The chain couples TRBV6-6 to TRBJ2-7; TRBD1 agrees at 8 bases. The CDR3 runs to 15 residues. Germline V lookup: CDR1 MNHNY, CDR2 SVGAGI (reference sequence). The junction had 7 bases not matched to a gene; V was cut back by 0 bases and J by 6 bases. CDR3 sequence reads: CASSYSGQGAAEQYF. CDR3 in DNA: TGTGCCAGCAGTTACTCGGGTCAGGGGGCTGCCGAGCAGTACTTC.

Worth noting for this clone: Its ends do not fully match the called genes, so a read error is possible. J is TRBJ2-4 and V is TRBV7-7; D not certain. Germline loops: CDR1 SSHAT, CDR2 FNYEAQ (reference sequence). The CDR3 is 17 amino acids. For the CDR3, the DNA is TGTGCTAGCAGAGTAGAGGCTCGCGGAAACACCAAAAACATTCAGTACTTC. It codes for CASRVEARGNTKNIQYF.

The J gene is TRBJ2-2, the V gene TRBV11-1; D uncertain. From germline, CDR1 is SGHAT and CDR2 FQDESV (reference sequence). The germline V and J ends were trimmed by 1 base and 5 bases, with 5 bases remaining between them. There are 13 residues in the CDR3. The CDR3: CASSLVRTGELFF. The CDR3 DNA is TGTGCCAGCAGCTTAGTAAGGACCGGGGAGCTGTTTTTT.

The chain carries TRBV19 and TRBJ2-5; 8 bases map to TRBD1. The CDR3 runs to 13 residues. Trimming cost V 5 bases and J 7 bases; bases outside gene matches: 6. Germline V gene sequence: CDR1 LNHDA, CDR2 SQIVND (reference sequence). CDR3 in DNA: TGTGCCAGTAGTGGTCAGGGGGCCGGGACCCAGTACTTC. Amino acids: CASSGQGAGTQYF.